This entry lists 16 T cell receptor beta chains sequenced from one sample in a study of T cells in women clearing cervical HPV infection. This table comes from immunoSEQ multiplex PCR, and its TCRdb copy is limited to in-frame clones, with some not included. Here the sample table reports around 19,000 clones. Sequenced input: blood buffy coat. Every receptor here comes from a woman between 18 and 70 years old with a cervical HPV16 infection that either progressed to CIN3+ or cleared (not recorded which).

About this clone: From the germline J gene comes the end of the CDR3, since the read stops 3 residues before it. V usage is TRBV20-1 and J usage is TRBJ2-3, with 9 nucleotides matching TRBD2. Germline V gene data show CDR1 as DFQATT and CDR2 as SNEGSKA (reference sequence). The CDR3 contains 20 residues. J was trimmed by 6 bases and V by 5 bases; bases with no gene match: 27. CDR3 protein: CSASPSISVVGGRARDTQYF. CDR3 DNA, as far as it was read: TGCAGTGCTTCGCCCTCTATCTCGGTCGTTGGCGGGAGGGCCAGGGATACG.

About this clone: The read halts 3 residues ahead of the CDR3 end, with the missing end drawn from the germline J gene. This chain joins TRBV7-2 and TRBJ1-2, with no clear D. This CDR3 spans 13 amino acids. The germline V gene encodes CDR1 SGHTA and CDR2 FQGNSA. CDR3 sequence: CASSLAGTDTYTF. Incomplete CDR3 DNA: TGTGCCAGCAGCTTAGCGGGCACAGATACC.

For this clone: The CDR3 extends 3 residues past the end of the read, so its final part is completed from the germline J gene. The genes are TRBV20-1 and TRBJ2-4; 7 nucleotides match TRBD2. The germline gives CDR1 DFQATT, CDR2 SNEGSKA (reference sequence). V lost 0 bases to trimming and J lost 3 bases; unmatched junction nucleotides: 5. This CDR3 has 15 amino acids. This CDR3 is CSARDGGSVKNIQYF. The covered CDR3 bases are TGCAGTGCTAGAGACGGCGGGAGTGTCAAAAACATT.

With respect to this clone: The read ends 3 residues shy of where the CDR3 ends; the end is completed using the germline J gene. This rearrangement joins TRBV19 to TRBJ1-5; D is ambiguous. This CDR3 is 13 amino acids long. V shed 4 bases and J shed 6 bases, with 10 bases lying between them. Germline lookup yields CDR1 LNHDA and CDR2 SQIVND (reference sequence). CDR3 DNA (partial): TGTGCCAGTAGTAGCGCTGTTTTTCAGCCC. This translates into CASSSAVFQP. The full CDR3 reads CASSSAVFQPQHF.

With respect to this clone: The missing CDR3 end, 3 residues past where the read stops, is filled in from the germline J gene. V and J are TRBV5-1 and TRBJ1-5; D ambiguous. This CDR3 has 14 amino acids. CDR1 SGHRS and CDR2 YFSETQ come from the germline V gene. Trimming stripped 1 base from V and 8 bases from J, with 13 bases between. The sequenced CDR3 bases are TGCGCCAGCAGCTTGAACAGCCTCAAGGAGCCC. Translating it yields CASSLNSLKEP. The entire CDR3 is CASSLNSLKEPQHF.

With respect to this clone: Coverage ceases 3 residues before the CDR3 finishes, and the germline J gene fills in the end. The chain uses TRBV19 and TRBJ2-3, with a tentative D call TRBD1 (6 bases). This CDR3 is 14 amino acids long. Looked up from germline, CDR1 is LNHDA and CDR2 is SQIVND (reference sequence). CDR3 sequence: CASSLQGTNQPQYF. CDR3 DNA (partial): TGTGCCAGTAGTCTCCAGGGGACAAATCAGCCG.

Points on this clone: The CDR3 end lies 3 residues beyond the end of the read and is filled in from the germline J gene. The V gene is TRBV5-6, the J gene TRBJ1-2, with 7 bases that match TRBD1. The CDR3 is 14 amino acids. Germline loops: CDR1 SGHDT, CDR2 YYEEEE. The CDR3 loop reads CASSWGTEWSGYTF. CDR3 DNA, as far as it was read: TGTGCCAGCAGCTGGGGGACAGAGTGGAGCGGC.

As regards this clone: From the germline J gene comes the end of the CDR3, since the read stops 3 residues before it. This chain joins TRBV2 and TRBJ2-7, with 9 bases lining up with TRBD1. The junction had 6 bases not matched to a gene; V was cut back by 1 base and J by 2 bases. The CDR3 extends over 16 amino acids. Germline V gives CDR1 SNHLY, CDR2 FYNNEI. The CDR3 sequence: CASSEGDRVGTYEQYF. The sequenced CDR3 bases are TGTGCCAGCAGTGAAGGGGACAGGGTAGGAACCTACGAG.

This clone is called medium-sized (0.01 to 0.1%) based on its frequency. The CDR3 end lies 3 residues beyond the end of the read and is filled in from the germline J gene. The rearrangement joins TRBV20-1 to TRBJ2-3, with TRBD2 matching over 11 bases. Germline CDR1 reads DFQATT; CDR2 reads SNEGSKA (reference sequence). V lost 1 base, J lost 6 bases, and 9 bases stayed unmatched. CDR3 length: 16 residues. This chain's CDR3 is CSARVKLAGEADTQYF. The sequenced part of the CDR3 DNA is TGCAGTGCTAGAGTGAAACTAGCGGGAGAAGCCGATACG.

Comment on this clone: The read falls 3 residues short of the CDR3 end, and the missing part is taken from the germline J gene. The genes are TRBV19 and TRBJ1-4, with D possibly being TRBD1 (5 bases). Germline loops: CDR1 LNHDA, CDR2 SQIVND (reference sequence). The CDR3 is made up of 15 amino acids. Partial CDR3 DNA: TGTGCCAGTCGCATACAGGTCTCTGGGGCCAACGTA. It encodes CASRIQVSGANV. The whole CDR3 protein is CASRIQVSGANVLFF.

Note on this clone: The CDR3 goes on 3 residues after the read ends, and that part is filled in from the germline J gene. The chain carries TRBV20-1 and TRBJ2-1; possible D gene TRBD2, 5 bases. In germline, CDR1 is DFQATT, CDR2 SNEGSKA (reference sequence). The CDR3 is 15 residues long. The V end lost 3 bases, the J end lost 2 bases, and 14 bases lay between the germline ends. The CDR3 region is CSASRPGGPYNEQFF. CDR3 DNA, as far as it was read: TGCAGTGCTAGCCGCCCTGGCGGGCCCTACAATGAG.

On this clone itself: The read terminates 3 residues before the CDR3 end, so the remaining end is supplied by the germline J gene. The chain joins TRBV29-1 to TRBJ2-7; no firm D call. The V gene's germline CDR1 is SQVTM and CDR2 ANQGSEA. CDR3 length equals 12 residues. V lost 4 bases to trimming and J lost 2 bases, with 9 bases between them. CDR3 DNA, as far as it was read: TGCAGCGTTGTTCGAAACACCTACGAG. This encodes CSVVRNTYE. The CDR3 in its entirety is CSVVRNTYEQYF.

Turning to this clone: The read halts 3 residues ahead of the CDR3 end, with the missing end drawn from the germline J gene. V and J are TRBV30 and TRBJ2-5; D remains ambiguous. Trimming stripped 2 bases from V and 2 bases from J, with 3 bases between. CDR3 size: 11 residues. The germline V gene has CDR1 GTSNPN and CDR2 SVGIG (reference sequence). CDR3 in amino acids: CAWSPQETQYF. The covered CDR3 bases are TGTGCCTGGAGTCCTCAAGAGACC.

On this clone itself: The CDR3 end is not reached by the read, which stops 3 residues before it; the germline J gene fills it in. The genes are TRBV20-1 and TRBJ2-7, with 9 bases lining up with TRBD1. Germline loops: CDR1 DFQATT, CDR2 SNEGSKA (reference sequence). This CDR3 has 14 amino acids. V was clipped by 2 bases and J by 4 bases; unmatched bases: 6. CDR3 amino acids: CSARNRDRVYEQYF. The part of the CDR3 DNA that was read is TGCAGTGCTAGAAACCGGGACAGGGTTTACGAG.

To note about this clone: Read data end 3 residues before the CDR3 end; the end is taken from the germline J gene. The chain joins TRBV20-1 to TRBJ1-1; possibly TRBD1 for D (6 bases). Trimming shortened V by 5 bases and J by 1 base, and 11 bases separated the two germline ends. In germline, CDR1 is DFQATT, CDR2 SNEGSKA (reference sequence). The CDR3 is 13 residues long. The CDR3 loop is CSAPGHPNTEAFF. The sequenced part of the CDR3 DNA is TGCAGTGCTCCGGGACACCCGAACACTGAA.

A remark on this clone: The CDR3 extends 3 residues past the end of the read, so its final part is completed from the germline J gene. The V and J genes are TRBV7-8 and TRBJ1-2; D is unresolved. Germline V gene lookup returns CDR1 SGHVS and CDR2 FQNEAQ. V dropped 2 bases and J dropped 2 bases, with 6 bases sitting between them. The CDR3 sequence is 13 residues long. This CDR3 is CASSLQENYGYTF. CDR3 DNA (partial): TGTGCCAGCAGCTTACAGGAGAACTATGGC.